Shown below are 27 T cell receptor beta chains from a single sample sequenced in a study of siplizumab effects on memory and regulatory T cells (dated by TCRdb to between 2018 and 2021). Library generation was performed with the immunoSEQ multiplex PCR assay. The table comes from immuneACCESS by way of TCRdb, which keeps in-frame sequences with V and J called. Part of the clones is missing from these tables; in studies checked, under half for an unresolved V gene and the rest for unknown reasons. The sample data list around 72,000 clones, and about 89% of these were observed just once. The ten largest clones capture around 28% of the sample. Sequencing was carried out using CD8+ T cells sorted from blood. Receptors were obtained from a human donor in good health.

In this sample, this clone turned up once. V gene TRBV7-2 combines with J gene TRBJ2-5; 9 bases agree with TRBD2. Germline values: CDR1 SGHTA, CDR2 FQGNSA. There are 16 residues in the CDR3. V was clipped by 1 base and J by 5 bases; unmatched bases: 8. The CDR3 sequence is CASSLVVSGGGETQYF. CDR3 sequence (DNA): TGTGCCAGCAGCTTAGTTGTTAGCGGGGGAGGGGAGACCCAGTACTTC.

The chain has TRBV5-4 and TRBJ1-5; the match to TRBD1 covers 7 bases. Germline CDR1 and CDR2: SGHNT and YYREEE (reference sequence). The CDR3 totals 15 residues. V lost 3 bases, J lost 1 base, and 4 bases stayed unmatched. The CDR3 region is CASSSGTVSNQPQHF. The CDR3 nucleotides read TGTGCCAGCAGCTCCGGGACAGTAAGCAATCAGCCCCAGCATTTT.

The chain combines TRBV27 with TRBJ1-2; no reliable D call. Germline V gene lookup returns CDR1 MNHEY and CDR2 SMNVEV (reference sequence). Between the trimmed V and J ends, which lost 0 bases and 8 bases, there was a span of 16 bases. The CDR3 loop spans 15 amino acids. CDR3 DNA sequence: TGTGCCAGCAGTTTATCTCCGGGTTTAGGAGACGGCTACACCTTC. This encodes CASSLSPGLGDGYTF.

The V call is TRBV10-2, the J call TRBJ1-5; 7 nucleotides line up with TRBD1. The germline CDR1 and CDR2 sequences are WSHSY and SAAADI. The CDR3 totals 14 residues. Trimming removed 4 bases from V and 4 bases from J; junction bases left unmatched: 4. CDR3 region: CASSGLTGNQPQHF. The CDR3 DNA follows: TGCGCCAGCAGTGGCCTGACAGGGAATCAGCCCCAGCATTTT.

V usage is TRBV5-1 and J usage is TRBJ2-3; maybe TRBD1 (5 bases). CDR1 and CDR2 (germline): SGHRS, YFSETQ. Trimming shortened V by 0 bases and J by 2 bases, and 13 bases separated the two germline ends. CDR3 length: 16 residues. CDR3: CASSLEQVSITDTQYF. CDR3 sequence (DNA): TGCGCCAGCAGCTTGGAACAGGTCTCGATCACAGATACGCAGTATTTT.

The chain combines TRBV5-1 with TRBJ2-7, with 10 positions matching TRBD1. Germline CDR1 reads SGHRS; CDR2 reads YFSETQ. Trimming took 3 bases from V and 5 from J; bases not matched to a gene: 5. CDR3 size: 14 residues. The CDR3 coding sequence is TGCGCCAGCAGCTGGGGACAGGGGAACGACGAGCAGTACTTC. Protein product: CASSWGQGNDEQYF.

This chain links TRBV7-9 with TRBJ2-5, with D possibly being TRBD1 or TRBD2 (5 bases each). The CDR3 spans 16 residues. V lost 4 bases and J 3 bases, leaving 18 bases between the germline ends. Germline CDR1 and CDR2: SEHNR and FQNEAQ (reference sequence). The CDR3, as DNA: TGTGCCAGCAGCTCCCAGGGAGTAACAGGTGAAGAGACCCAGTACTTC. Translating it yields CASSSQGVTGEETQYF.

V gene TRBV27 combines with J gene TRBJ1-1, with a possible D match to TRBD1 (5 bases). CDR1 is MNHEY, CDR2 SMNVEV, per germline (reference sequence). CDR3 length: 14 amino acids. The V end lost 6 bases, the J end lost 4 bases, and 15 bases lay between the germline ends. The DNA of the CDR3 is TGTGCCAGCAGGCCAGGCCTGGGGGGCACTGAAGCTTTCTTT. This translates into CASRPGLGGTEAFF.

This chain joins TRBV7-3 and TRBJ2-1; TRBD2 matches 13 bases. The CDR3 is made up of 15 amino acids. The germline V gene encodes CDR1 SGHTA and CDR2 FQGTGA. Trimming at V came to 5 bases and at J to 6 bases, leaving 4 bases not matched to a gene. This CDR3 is CASSLTSGRANEQFF. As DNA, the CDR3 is TGTGCCAGCAGCCTTACTAGCGGGAGGGCCAATGAGCAGTTCTTC.

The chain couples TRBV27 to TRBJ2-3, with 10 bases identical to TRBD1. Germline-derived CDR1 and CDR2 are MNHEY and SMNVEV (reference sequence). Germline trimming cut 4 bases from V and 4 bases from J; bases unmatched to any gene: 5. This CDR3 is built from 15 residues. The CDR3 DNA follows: TGTGCCAGCAGTTCCGCCGGACAGGGGGCAGATACGCAGTATTTT. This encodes CASSSAGQGADTQYF.

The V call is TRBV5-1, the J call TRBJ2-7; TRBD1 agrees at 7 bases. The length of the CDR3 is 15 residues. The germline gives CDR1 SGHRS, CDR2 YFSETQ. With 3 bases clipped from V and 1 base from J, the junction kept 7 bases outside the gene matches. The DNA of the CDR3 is TGCGCCAGCAGCTCGGACGACAGGGCGTCCTACGAGCAGTACTTC. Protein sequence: CASSSDDRASYEQYF.

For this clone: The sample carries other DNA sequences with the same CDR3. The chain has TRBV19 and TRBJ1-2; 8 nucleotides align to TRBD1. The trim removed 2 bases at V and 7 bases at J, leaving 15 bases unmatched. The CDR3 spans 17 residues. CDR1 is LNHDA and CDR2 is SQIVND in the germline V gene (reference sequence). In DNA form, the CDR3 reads TGTGCCAGTAGTATAACCCCCTCGGGCAGGGGGCCTGGTGGCTACACCTTC. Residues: CASSITPSGRGPGGYTF.

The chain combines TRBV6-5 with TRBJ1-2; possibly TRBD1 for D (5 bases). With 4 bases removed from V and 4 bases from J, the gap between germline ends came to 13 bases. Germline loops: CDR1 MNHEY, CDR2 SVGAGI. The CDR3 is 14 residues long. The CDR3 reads CASSSEGRFYGYTF. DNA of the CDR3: TGTGCCAGCAGTTCCGAGGGACGCTTCTATGGCTACACCTTC.

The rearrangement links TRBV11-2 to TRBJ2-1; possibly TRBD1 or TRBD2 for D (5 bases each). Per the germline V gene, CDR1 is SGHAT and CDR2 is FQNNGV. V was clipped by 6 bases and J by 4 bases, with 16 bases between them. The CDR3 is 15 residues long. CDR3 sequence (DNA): TGTGCCAGCAGTACCCGGGGCGGGCAGTACAATGAGCAGTTCTTC. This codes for CASSTRGGQYNEQFF.

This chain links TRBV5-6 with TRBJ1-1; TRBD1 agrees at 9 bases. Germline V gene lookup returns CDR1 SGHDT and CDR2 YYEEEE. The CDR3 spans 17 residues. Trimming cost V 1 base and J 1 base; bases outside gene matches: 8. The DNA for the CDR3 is TGTGCCAGCAGCTTGTCCGGGACAGGGTACCGGAACACTGAAGCTTTCTTT. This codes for CASSLSGTGYRNTEAFF.

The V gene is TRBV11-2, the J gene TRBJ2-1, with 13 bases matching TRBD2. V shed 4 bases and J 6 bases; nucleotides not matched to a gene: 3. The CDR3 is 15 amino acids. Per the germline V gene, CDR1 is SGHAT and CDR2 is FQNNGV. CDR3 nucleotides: TGTGCCAGCAGCTATACTAGCGGGGGGGCCAATGAGCAGTTCTTC. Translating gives CASSYTSGGANEQFF.

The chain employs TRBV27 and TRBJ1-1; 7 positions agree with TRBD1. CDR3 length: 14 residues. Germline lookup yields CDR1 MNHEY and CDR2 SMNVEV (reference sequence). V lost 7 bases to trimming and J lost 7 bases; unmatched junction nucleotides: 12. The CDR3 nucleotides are TGTGCCAGCACCTCATTACAGGGGCCCAATGAAGCTTTCTTT. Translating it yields CASTSLQGPNEAFF.

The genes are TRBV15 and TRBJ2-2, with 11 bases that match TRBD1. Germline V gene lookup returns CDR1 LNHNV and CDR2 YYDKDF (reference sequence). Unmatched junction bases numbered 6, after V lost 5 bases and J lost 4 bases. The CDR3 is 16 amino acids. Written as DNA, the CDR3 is TGTGCCACCAGCGGGGGACAGGGGGTGATCACCGGGGAGCTGTTTTTT. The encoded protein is CATSGGQGVITGELFF.

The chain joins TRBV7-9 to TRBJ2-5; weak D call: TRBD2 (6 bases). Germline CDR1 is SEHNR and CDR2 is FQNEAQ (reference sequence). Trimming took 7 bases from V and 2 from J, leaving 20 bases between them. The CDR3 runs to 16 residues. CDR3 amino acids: CASIPGFLREQETQYF. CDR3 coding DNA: TGTGCCAGCATCCCGGGTTTTCTACGGGAGCAAGAGACCCAGTACTTC. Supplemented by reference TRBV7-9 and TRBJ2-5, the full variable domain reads DTGVSQNPRHKITKRGQNVTFRCDPISEHNRLYWYRQTLGQGPEFLTYFQNEAQLEKSRLLSDRFSAERPKGSFSTLEIQRTEQGDSAMYLCASIPGFLREQETQYFGPGTRLLVL.

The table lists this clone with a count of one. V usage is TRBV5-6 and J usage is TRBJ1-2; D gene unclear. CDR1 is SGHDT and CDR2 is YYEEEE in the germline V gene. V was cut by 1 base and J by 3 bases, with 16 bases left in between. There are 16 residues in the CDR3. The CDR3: CASSLWGTGNYYGYTF. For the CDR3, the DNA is TGTGCCAGCAGCTTGTGGGGTACGGGTAACTACTATGGCTACACCTTC.

The chain's CDR3 is CASSFLASSYEQYF. The DNA for the CDR3 is TGTGCCAGCAGCTTCCTAGCGAGCTCCTACGAGCAGTACTTC. This chain links TRBV7-2 with TRBJ2-7; a weak D match, TRBD2 (6 bases). The germline gives CDR1 SGHTA, CDR2 FQGNSA. Trimming left V 3 bases short and J 0 bases short, with 9 bases between. This CDR3 region has 14 residues. Full variable domain (remainder filled in from reference TRBV7-2 and TRBJ2-7): GAGVSQSPSNKVTEKGKDVELRCDPISGHTALYWYRQSLGQGLEFLIYFQGNSAPDKSGLPSDRFSAERTGGSVSTLTIQRTQQEDSAVYLCASSFLASSYEQYFGPGTRLTVT.

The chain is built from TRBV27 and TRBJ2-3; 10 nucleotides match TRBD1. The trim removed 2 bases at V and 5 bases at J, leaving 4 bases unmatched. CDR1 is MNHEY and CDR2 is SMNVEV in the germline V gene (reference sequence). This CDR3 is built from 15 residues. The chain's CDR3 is CASSLRTGGGDTQYF. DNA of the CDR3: TGTGCCAGCAGTTTACGGACAGGGGGGGGAGATACGCAGTATTTT.

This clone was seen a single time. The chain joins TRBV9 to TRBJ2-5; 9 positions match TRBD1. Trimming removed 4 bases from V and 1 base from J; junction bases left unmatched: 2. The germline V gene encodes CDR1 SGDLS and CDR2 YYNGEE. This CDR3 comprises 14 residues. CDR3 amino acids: CASSPGQGQETQYF. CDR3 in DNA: TGTGCCAGCAGCCCGGGACAGGGCCAAGAGACCCAGTACTTC.

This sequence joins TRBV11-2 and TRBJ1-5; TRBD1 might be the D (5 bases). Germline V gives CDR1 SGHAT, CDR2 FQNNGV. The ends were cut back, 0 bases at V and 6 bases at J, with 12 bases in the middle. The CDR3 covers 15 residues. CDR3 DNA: TGTGCCAGCAGCTTAGATCAGGGTCGGAGTCAGCCCCAGCATTTT. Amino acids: CASSLDQGRSQPQHF.

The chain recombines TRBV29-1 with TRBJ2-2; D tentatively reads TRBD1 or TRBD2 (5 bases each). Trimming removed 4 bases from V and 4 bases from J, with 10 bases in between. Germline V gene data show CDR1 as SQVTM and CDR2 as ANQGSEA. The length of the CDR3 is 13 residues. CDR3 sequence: CSVVGESTGELFF. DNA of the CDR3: TGCAGCGTTGTAGGGGAGAGCACCGGGGAGCTGTTTTTT.

Here the CDR3 DNA reads TGCAGCGTTGAACTTGGGTACGAGCAGTACTTC. Translated, it gives CSVELGYEQYF. The chain carries TRBV29-1 and TRBJ2-5; D is unresolved. TRBJ2-7 explains the end of the DNA better; the J call may be wrong. Germline CDR1 reads SQVTM; CDR2 reads ANQGSEA. The CDR3 covers 11 residues.

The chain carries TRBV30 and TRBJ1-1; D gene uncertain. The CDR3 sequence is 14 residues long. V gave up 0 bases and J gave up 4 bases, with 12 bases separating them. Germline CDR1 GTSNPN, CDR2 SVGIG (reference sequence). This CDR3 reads CAWSVDGYSTEAFF. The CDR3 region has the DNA TGTGCCTGGAGTGTAGATGGGTACAGCACTGAAGCTTTCTTT.